Included here is one TCR beta chain sequence, with context. Per germline, CDR1 SQVTM and CDR2 ANQGSEA. The CDR3 has 14 amino acids. TCRdb reanalyzed the 5' RACE reads, giving one entry per CDR3 protein sequence and no DNA. Here the sample table reports 250,000 or so distinct CDR3 sequences. The source of the sample is a study of T cells expressing NK-cell markers. This sequence was found in a woman between 18 and 69 years old in good health. The J gene is TRBJ2-7, the V gene TRBV29-1; the D call of TRBD2 rests on TCRdb alone, since no DNA is present to check it. Sequences were obtained from blood T cells: a sorted CD56 or NKG2C T cell subset, CD4+ or CD8+ T cells, or bulk PBMC T cells (not recorded which). The CDR3 loop reads CSVEDSGGPYEQYF.